What follows are 13 T cell receptor beta chains derived from one specimen sequenced in a study of identical twins. TCRdb reprocessed the 5' RACE reads via MiXCR and lists one record per CDR3 protein. The table records roughly 750,000 distinct CDR3 sequences, around 20% of them present only once. These data were also reused for a study on T cells expressing NK-cell markers.

The material sequenced was PBMCs. Source of these receptors: a young woman in good health.

The genes are TRBV4-3 and TRBJ1-5; TRBD1 matches at 7 bases. With 0 bases clipped from V and 1 base from J, the junction kept 6 bases outside the gene matches. This CDR3 contains 17 residues. CDR1 LGHNA and CDR2 YSLEER come from the germline V gene. This CDR3 is CASSQDWRQGSNQPQHF. CDR3 bases: TGCGCCAGCAGCCAAGATTGGAGACAGGGAAGCAATCAGCCCCAGCATTTT.

This clonotype was observed a handful of times. This chain connects TRBV29-1 to TRBJ2-1, with D possibly matching TRBD1 (6 bases). Germline V lookup: CDR1 SQVTM, CDR2 ANQGSEA. The CDR3 loop spans 14 amino acids. The V gene lost 7 bases and the J gene lost 3 bases, with 16 bases spanning the gap. The CDR3 sequence: CSDRTGNIYNEQFF. CDR3 nucleotide sequence: TGCAGCGATAGAACAGGGAATATCTACAATGAGCAGTTCTTC.

The chain carries TRBV9 and TRBJ2-3, with 9 bases that match TRBD1. V shed 4 bases, J shed 5 bases, and the junction held 5 bases outside the gene matches. This CDR3 has 14 amino acids. CDR1 SGDLS and CDR2 YYNGEE come from the germline V gene. The CDR3: CASSSGQGEDTQYF. CDR3 DNA: TGTGCCAGCAGCTCGGGACAGGGTGAAGATACGCAGTATTTT.

This clonotype was counted a few times. This chain joins TRBV18 and TRBJ2-1, with D possibly TRBD2 on 5 matching bases. The V end was cut by 6 bases, the J end by 9 bases, with 18 bases between. Looked up from germline, CDR1 is KGHSH and CDR2 is LQKENI. CDR3 length: 14 residues. This chain's CDR3 is CASSLHSGVGEQFF. The DNA of the CDR3 is TGTGCCAGCTCTCTACACTCCGGGGTTGGTGAGCAGTTCTTC. Combining the CDR3 with reference TRBV18 and TRBJ2-1 gives the whole variable domain NAGVMQNPRHLVRRRGQEARLRCSPMKGHSHVYWYRQLPEEGLKFMVYLQKENIIDESGMPKERFSAEFPKEGPSILRIQQVVRGDSAAYFCASSLHSGVGEQFFGPGTRLTVL.

In its sample, this clonotype was seen a few times. The chain carries TRBV9 and TRBJ2-5; 10 nucleotides line up with TRBD2. Per germline, CDR1 SGDLS and CDR2 YYNGEE. V gave up 0 bases and J gave up 5 bases; unmatched junction bases: 4. This CDR3 is 15 amino acids long. The CDR3 coding sequence is TGTGCCAGCAGCGTAGCCACTAGCGGGGCGGAGACCCAGTACTTC. Residues: CASSVATSGAETQYF.

This chain connects TRBV7-2 to TRBJ2-5; D gene unclear. Germline V gene data show CDR1 as SGHTA and CDR2 as FQGNSA. This CDR3 is built from 15 residues. V was trimmed by 0 bases and J by 7 bases, leaving 15 bases between them. CDR3 sequence: CASSLAPRSQRTQYF. The CDR3 DNA reads TGTGCCAGCAGCTTAGCCCCTCGGTCCCAGCGGACCCAGTACTTC.

The gene calls are TRBV10-2 and TRBJ2-7; no definite D call. This CDR3 comprises 13 residues. The V gene's germline CDR1 is WSHSY and CDR2 SAAADI. V dropped 8 bases and J dropped 6 bases, with 17 bases sitting between them. The CDR3 here is CASVAQSFREQYF. The CDR3 DNA reads TGCGCCAGCGTTGCCCAGTCGTTCCGCGAGCAGTACTTC.

This clonotype has a handful of counts. The genes are TRBV7-9 and TRBJ1-1; no definite D call. Looked up from germline, CDR1 is SEHNR and CDR2 is FQNEAQ (reference sequence). Trimming cost V 1 base and J 11 bases, with 20 bases left between them. This CDR3 region has 15 residues. CDR3 loop: CASSLGLGARANAFF. CDR3 DNA: TGTGCCAGCAGCTTAGGATTAGGAGCGCGAGCTAATGCTTTCTTT.

Many counts were recorded for this clonotype. The rearrangement links TRBV7-9 to TRBJ1-3, with 9 bases matching TRBD1. The V gene end was trimmed by 5 bases and the J gene end by 0 bases; junction bases not matched to a gene: 5. The CDR3 spans 16 residues. Germline CDR1 and CDR2: SEHNR and FQNEAQ (reference sequence). The DNA for the CDR3 is TGTGCCAGCAGCGGGACAGGGAGAAACTCTGGAAACACCATATATTTT. It encodes CASSGTGRNSGNTIYF.

This clonotype was observed a few times. The V call is TRBV29-1, the J call TRBJ2-7; D possibly corresponds to TRBD1 (6 bases). Germline loops: CDR1 SQVTM, CDR2 ANQGSEA. V was shortened by 7 bases and J by 4 bases, with 20 bases between the two germline ends. The CDR3 is made up of 14 amino acids. For the CDR3, the DNA is TGCAGCGCCAAACAGGGCCCCCAAGGGTACGAGCAGTACTTC. Encoded protein: CSAKQGPQGYEQYF.

The V call is TRBV12-3 or TRBV12-4, the J call TRBJ1-1, with D possibly being TRBD1 (6 bases). This CDR3 has 15 amino acids. The germline V and J ends were trimmed by 3 bases and 6 bases, with 17 bases remaining between them. For the CDR3, the DNA is TGTGCCAGCAGTTTGACAGGTAGGGGCGGCCCTGAAGCTTTCTTT. Its translation: CASSLTGRGGPEAFF.

This clonotype has a handful of counts. This sequence joins TRBV5-1 and TRBJ2-1; 8 positions agree with TRBD2. This CDR3 has 17 residues. V dropped 0 bases and J dropped 6; count of bases not matched to a gene: 11. The V gene's germline CDR1 is SGHRS and CDR2 YFSETQ. The CDR3 nucleotides are TGCGCCAGCAGCTTGGTCTTCGGCCTAAGCGGGGGCAATGAGCAGTTCTTC. Amino acids: CASSLVFGLSGGNEQFF. The variable domain in full, completed from reference TRBV5-1 and TRBJ2-1, reads KAGVTQTPRYLIKTRGQQVTLSCSPISGHRSVSWYQQTPGQGLQFLFEYFSETQRNKGNFPGRFSGRQFSNSRSEMNVSTLELGDSALYLCASSLVFGLSGGNEQFFGPGTRLTVL.

This clonotype has only a few counts. V and J are TRBV10-3 and TRBJ2-1; 7 bases align to TRBD2. This CDR3 region has 13 residues. Losses at the gene ends were 4 bases for V and 12 bases for J; bases not matched to a gene: 9. Germline CDR1 and CDR2: ENHRY and SYGVKD. CDR3 protein: CAISGATSSGQFF. The DNA of the CDR3 is TGTGCCATCAGTGGGGCCACTTCTAGCGGGCAGTTCTTC.